The clone carrying this T cell receptor beta chain was detected once. The V end was cut by 2 bases, the J end by 7 bases, with 10 bases between. The germline CDR1 and CDR2 sequences are MNHEY and SMNVEV (reference sequence). The CDR3 length is 13 residues. The data were obtained in a study of cytomegalovirus exposure and HLA in healthy donors. Measured with immunoSEQ multiplex PCR; TCRdb has only the in-frame clones, and not every one. The sample carries 150,000 to 200,000 clones, 95% to 96% recorded once. This receptor was taken from a young woman in good health and CMV-seronegative. The sequenced sample was PBMCs. The chain is built from TRBV27 and TRBJ2-3; unclear D gene. The CDR3 loop reads CASSLEAQHTQYF. CDR3 coding DNA: TGTGCCAGCAGTTTAGAGGCCCAACATACGCAGTATTTT.